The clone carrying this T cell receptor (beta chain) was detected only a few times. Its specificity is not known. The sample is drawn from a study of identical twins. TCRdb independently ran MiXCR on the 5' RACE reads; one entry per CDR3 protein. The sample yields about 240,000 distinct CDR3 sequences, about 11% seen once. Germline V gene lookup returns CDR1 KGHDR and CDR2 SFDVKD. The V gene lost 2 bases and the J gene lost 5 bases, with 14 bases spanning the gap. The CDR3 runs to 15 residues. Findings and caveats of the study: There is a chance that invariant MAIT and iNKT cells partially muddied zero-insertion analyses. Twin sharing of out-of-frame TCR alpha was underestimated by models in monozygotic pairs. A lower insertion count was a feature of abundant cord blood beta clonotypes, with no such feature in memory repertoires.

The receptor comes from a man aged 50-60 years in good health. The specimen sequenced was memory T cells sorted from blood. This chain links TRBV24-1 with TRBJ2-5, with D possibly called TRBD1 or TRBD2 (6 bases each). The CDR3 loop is CATSDSEGGLETQYF. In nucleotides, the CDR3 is TGTGCCACCAGTGATTCCGAGGGGGGTTTGGAGACCCAGTACTTC.